Presented here are 20 T cell receptor beta chains from one specimen sequenced in a study of T cell responses to AZD1222 COVID-19 vaccine. Assay: immunoSEQ multiplex PCR; the TCRdb copy retains only in-frame clones and omits some. Of 80,000 to 100,000 clones listed, about 88% are singletons. The sequencing used peripheral blood, collected on day 0 of AZD1222 vaccination. The receptors shown here come from an adult in good health.

The rearrangement joins TRBV6-1 to TRBJ2-2; TRBD1 agrees at 9 bases. This CDR3 spans 16 amino acids. Germline CDR1 is MNHNS and CDR2 is SASEGT. The V gene end was trimmed by 4 bases and the J gene end by 5 bases; junction bases not matched to a gene: 8. The CDR3 bases are TGTGCCAGCAGTGCGTCCGGGACAGGGCGGACCGGGGAGCTGTTTTTT. This gives the protein CASSASGTGRTGELFF.

The chain has TRBV4-1 and TRBJ2-1; 9 bases are shared with TRBD1. Germline CDR1 MGHRA, CDR2 YSYEKL. Trimming cost V 3 bases and J 6 bases; bases outside gene matches: 6. The CDR3 is 15 residues long. The CDR3 DNA reads as TGCGCCAGCAGCCACCGGGACAGGGAGCCCAATGAGCAGTTCTTC. Translating it yields CASSHRDREPNEQFF.

The chain couples TRBV5-5 to TRBJ1-4, with 10 bases aligning to TRBD1. CDR1 and CDR2 from the germline V gene are SGHKS and YYEKEE (reference sequence). V dropped 3 bases and J dropped 6; count of bases not matched to a gene: 2. The CDR3 sequence is 14 residues long. The chain's CDR3 is CASSSGTGDEKLFF. CDR3 sequence (DNA): TGTGCCAGCAGCTCCGGGACAGGGGATGAAAAACTGTTTTTT. Based on the CDR3 plus reference TRBV5-5 and TRBJ1-4, the full variable domain is DAGVTQSPTHLIKTRGQQVTLRCSPISGHKSVSWYQQVLGQGPQFIFQYYEKEERGRGNFPDRFSARQFPNYSSELNVNALLLGDSALYLCASSSGTGDEKLFFGSGTQLSVL.

V usage is TRBV9 and J usage is TRBJ2-1; 8 nucleotides match TRBD2. Germline V gives CDR1 SGDLS, CDR2 YYNGEE. The junction had 8 bases not matched to a gene; V was cut back by 0 bases and J by 6 bases. This CDR3 region has 16 residues. CDR3 region: CASSVEAGGLVNEQFF. The CDR3, as DNA: TGTGCCAGCAGCGTAGAGGCGGGGGGCTTGGTCAATGAGCAGTTCTTC. The variable domain in full, completed from reference TRBV9 and TRBJ2-1, reads DSGVTQTPKHLITATGQRVTLRCSPRSGDLSVYWYQQSLDQGLQFLIQYYNGEERAKGNILERFSAQQFPDLHSELNLSSLELGDSALYFCASSVEAGGLVNEQFFGPGTRLTVL.

The chain employs TRBV28 and TRBJ2-7; no clear D. Germline V gene data show CDR1 as MDHEN and CDR2 as SYDVKM. V lost 6 bases and J 0 bases, leaving 6 bases between the germline ends. The CDR3 covers 12 residues. Here the CDR3 DNA reads TGTGCCAGCAGGCAGAGCTCCTACGAGCAGTACTTC. The encoded protein is CASRQSSYEQYF.

The chain joins TRBV12-3 or TRBV12-4 to TRBJ1-6, with a weak D call TRBD1 (6 bases). This CDR3 contains 13 residues. V gave up 11 bases and J gave up 9 bases, with 17 bases separating them. CDR3: CASSRGGASPLHF. The DNA for the CDR3 is TGTGCCTCGAGCCGCGGGGGCGCTTCACCCCTCCACTTT.

The chain employs TRBV6-5 and TRBJ1-3, with D tentatively TRBD1 (6 bases). This CDR3 has 15 residues. The germline V gene has CDR1 MNHEY and CDR2 SVGAGI. V shed 5 bases and J shed 6 bases, with 17 bases lying between them. Here the CDR3 DNA reads TGTGCCAGCAGTCTCGAGACAGGACCAGAAAACACCATATATTTT. It codes for CASSLETGPENTIYF.

The CDR3 nucleotides are TGTGCCAGCAGCCCGACAGGGCCGTACGAGCAGTACTTC. Residues: CASSPTGPYEQYF. J is TRBJ2-7 and V is TRBV28; TRBD1 agrees at 7 bases. With 6 bases clipped from V and 4 bases from J, the junction kept 6 bases outside the gene matches. The length of the CDR3 is 13 residues. In germline, CDR1 is MDHEN, CDR2 SYDVKM.

The J gene is TRBJ2-3, the V gene TRBV12-3 or TRBV12-4; D is ambiguous. Trimming took off 2 bases at V and 5 bases at J, with 2 bases between the two ends. The CDR3 runs to 11 residues. This CDR3 is CASSLRDTQYF. CDR3 DNA sequence: TGTGCCAGCAGTTTAAGAGATACGCAGTATTTT.

Written as DNA, the CDR3 is TGTGCCAGCAGCCCCCCCGGCGGCTCTGGAAACACCATATATTTT. Its protein is CASSPPGGSGNTIYF. This sequence joins TRBV4-2 and TRBJ1-3; D remains ambiguous. Between the trimmed V and J ends, which lost 4 bases and 0 bases, there was a span of 10 bases. CDR1 LGHNA and CDR2 YNFKEQ come from the germline V gene. This CDR3 contains 15 residues.

The rearrangement uses TRBV29-1 and TRBJ1-3, with D perhaps matching TRBD1 (5 bases). CDR1 is SQVTM and CDR2 is ANQGSEA in the germline V gene. CDR3 length equals 13 residues. V was shortened by 4 bases and J by 2 bases, with 9 bases between the two germline ends. The CDR3 region has the DNA TGCAGCGTTGGAGAGACAGCTGGAAACACCATATATTTT. Translation gives CSVGETAGNTIYF.

The chain combines TRBV6-5 with TRBJ2-7, with 8 bases matching TRBD1. The germline gives CDR1 MNHEY, CDR2 SVGAGI. Trimming cost V 8 bases and J 0 bases; bases outside gene matches: 6. This CDR3 is 14 amino acids long. CDR3: CASLDRADSYEQYF. The CDR3 DNA reads as TGTGCCAGCCTGGACAGGGCGGACTCCTACGAGCAGTACTTC.

In its sample, this clone was seen once. The chain couples TRBV5-8 to TRBJ2-5, with unresolved D. Per the germline V gene, CDR1 is SGHTS and CDR2 is YDEGEE. The CDR3 loop spans 12 amino acids. The V gene lost 2 bases and the J gene lost 2 bases, with 4 bases spanning the gap. The CDR3 DNA is TGTGCCAGCAGCTTTCTTCAAGAGACCCAGTACTTC. This codes for CASSFLQETQYF.

This clone was observed once. The chain employs TRBV19 and TRBJ2-1, with D possibly matching TRBD2 (6 bases). The CDR3 length is 12 residues. In germline, CDR1 is LNHDA, CDR2 SQIVND (reference sequence). The germline V and J ends were trimmed by 7 bases and 8 bases, with 12 bases remaining between them. CDR3 amino acids: CASTMEGYEQFF. CDR3 DNA sequence: TGTGCCAGTACCATGGAGGGTTATGAGCAGTTCTTC. The variable domain in full, completed from reference TRBV19 and TRBJ2-1, reads DGGITQSPKYLFRKEGQNVTLSCEQNLNHDAMYWYRQDPGQGLRLIYYSQIVNDFQKGDIAEGYSVSREKKESFPLTVTSAQKNPTAFYLCASTMEGYEQFFGPGTRLTVL.

This clone came up once. The chain joins TRBV5-4 to TRBJ1-2, with 7 bases aligning to TRBD1. Germline values: CDR1 SGHNT, CDR2 YYREEE (reference sequence). The CDR3 consists of 14 residues. V lost 4 bases and J lost 2; bases outside the gene matches: 5. CDR3 bases: TGTGCCAGCAGCGCGGACAGGAGAAACTATGGCTACACCTTC. Its translation is CASSADRRNYGYTF.

The CDR3, as DNA: TGTGCCATCAGTGAGGAGTCAGGGTATGGCTACACCTTC. This gives the protein CAISEESGYGYTF. The rearrangement joins TRBV10-3 to TRBJ1-2; D is possibly TRBD1 (5 bases). The germline V and J ends were trimmed by 2 bases and 5 bases, with 9 bases remaining between them. The CDR3 loop spans 13 amino acids. The germline gives CDR1 ENHRY, CDR2 SYGVKD.

This chain links TRBV6-4 with TRBJ2-1, with TRBD2 matching over 10 bases. This CDR3 spans 17 amino acids. Germline V CDR1 and CDR2: MRHNA, SNTAGT. J lost 4 bases, V lost 3 bases, and 9 bases had no gene match. CDR3 region: CASSEALAGAMYNEQFF. The CDR3 nucleotides read TGTGCCAGCAGTGAGGCGCTAGCGGGGGCAATGTACAATGAGCAGTTCTTC.

The gene calls are TRBV7-8 and TRBJ1-1, with 10 bases fitting TRBD1. The V segment lost 4 bases and the J segment 4 bases; nucleotides outside the gene matches: 3. This CDR3 contains 14 residues. Germline CDR1 reads SGHVS; CDR2 reads FQNEAQ. The CDR3 region has the DNA TGTGCCAGCAGCTCGAGGACAGGGGGCACTGAAGCTTTCTTT. Protein: CASSSRTGGTEAFF.

The V call is TRBV12-3 or TRBV12-4, the J call TRBJ1-6; a possible D gene is TRBD1 (5 bases). The CDR3 spans 13 residues. V shed 0 bases and J shed 9 bases, with 6 bases lying between them. The CDR3 protein is CASSLAGASPLHF. The CDR3 DNA is TGTGCCAGCAGTTTAGCCGGGGCTTCACCCCTCCACTTT.

The gene calls are TRBV9 and TRBJ2-2; 9 bases align to TRBD1. The CDR3 is 16 residues long. The ends lost 3 bases at V and 1 base at J; junction bases unmatched: 4. The germline V gene has CDR1 SGDLS and CDR2 YYNGEE. As DNA, the CDR3 is TGTGCCAGCAGCGCACCGGGACAGGGGAACACCGGGGAGCTGTTTTTT. Translating gives CASSAPGQGNTGELFF.